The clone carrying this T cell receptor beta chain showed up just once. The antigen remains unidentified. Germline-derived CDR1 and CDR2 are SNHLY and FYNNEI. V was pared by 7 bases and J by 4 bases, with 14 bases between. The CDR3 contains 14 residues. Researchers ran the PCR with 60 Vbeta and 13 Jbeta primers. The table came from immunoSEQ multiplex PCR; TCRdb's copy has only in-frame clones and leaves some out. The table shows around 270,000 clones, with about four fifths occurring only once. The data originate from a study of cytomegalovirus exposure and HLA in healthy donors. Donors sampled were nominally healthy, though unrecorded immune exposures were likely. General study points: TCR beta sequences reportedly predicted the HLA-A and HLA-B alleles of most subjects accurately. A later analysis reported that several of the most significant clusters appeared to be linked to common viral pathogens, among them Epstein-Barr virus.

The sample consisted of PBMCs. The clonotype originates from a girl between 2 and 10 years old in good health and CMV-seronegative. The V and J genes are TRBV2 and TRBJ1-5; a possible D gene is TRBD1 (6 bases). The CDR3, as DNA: TGTGCCAGCACGGCTGGGACAAGTAATCAGCCCCAGCATTTT. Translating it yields CASTAGTSNQPQHF.